This T cell receptor (beta chain) was identified during a study of blood T cell repertoires in COVID-19. The wider study: Both acute and convalescent COVID-19 samples were obtained from the United States, Italy and Spain. PBMCs, B-cell-depleted T cells, or T cells provided the cDNA or gDNA that made up the material.

In the original analysis: Amplification with reference gene primers provided the estimates of nucleated cell counts. Here immunoSEQ multiplex PCR was the method, and the copy in TCRdb shows in-frame clones only, minus some. V and J calls plus clone size are reproduced from that table; the DNA served to infer D and trimming. Among 290,000 or so clones listed, around nine tenths were seen once. Germline CDR1 reads SGHTA; CDR2 reads FQGNSA. This CDR3 spans 17 amino acids. Trimming removed 1 base at V and 0 bases at J, with 15 bases between. Cohort placement rested on clinical history that participants reported themselves.

The V and J genes are TRBV7-2 and TRBJ1-1; no clear D. Sequencing was performed on PBMCs or T cells enriched from blood (not recorded which). This receptor was identified in a woman under 30 who had recovered from COVID-19. This CDR3 reads CASSLGVFRSLNTEAFF. In DNA, the CDR3 is TGTGCCAGCAGCTTAGGTGTTTTCAGGTCTCTGAACACTGAAGCTTTCTTT.